This TCR beta chain was profiled in a study of blood T cell repertoires in COVID-19. Study as a whole: PBMCs, B-cell-depleted T cells, or T cells were the source of the cDNA or gDNA that made up the material.

Only in-frame clones appear in the TCRdb table, and some are missing; sequencing was by immunoSEQ multiplex PCR. The table shows 200,000 to 250,000 clones, with 70% to 90% occurring only once. V lost 2 bases and J 4 bases, leaving 11 bases between the germline ends. The CDR3 has 14 residues. Germline-derived CDR1 and CDR2 are SGDLS and YYNGEE. V usage is TRBV9 and J usage is TRBJ2-3; maybe TRBD1 (6 bases). Sequences were obtained from peripheral blood. The TCR comes from a woman in her thirties or forties with acute or convalescent COVID-19. The CDR3 protein is CASSVDRPADTQYF. CDR3 sequence (DNA): TGTGCCAGCAGCGTTGACAGGCCCGCAGATACGCAGTATTTT.